This TCR beta chain was found in a study of T cells expressing NK-cell markers. The germline CDR1 and CDR2 sequences are MRHNA and SNTAGT. The CDR3 runs to 15 residues. Reanalyzing the 5' RACE reads, TCRdb keeps one entry per CDR3 protein, without DNA. Its listing shows about 180,000 distinct CDR3 sequences. The sequence derives from a man between 18 and 69 years old in good health. Sequenced input: blood T cells: a sorted CD56 or NKG2C T cell subset, CD4+ or CD8+ T cells, or bulk PBMC T cells (not recorded which). J is TRBJ2-2 and V is TRBV6-4; TCRdb names TRBD2, which stays unverified in the absence of DNA. The CDR3 reads CASSKAGDYTGELFF.